These 11 T cell receptor beta chains were all obtained from the same sample, sequenced in a study of cytomegalovirus exposure and HLA in healthy donors. The PCR employed 60 Vbeta primers together with 13 Jbeta primers. Some clones are missing from TCRdb's copy, which holds only in-frame ones; the method was immunoSEQ multiplex PCR. The repertoire has 75,000 to 90,000 clones, about 79% of them found once; the top ten carry around 5.4%. Sequenced sample: PBMCs. These receptor sequences come from a male donor in good health and CMV-seropositive.

V gene TRBV19 combines with J gene TRBJ2-3; D is unresolved. Germline CDR1 and CDR2: LNHDA and SQIVND (reference sequence). This CDR3 has 14 residues. V shed 4 bases and J shed 3 bases, with 11 bases lying between them. The CDR3 DNA reads TGTGCCAGTAGTACCTTCGCGCAAACAGATACGCAGTATTTT. Its protein product is CASSTFAQTDTQYF.

The V call is TRBV5-4, the J call TRBJ2-2, with 8 bases identical to TRBD1. This CDR3 has 15 residues. The germline gives CDR1 SGHNT, CDR2 YYREEE (reference sequence). V lost 4 bases, J lost 5 bases, and 7 bases stayed unmatched. The CDR3 spells CASSRRTGRTGELFF. The CDR3 DNA is TGTGCCAGCAGCCGAAGGACAGGGAGGACCGGGGAGCTGTTTTTT.

The gene calls are TRBV9 and TRBJ2-7; D not resolved. Germline values: CDR1 SGDLS, CDR2 YYNGEE. Trimming left V 5 bases short and J 1 base short, with 13 bases between. This CDR3 contains 14 residues. The CDR3 is CASSFGRGSYEQYF. The CDR3 DNA follows: TGTGCCAGCAGTTTCGGCAGAGGTTCCTACGAGCAGTACTTC.

The J gene is TRBJ2-2, the V gene TRBV27, with TRBD1 matching 9 bases. Germline CDR1 is MNHEY and CDR2 is SMNVEV (reference sequence). V lost 5 bases and J lost 6; bases outside the gene matches: 7. The CDR3 covers 15 residues. This CDR3 is CASSKTDRGAGELFF. The DNA of the CDR3 is TGTGCCAGCAGTAAAACGGACAGGGGAGCCGGGGAGCTGTTTTTT.

The chain joins TRBV2 to TRBJ2-3; no firm D call. CDR3 length: 16 residues. CDR1 is SNHLY, CDR2 FYNNEI, per germline. The germline V and J ends were trimmed by 3 bases and 0 bases, with 13 bases remaining between them. This CDR3 reads CASSDIGFASTDTQYF. In DNA, the CDR3 is TGTGCCAGCAGTGATATCGGGTTTGCTAGCACAGATACGCAGTATTTT.

The rearrangement links TRBV6-5 to TRBJ1-1; 8 nucleotides agree with TRBD1. Germline trimming cut 0 bases from V and 7 bases from J; bases unmatched to any gene: 1. The CDR3 is made up of 13 amino acids. Germline loops: CDR1 MNHEY, CDR2 SVGAGI. CDR3 region: CASSYSGTGEAFF. Written as DNA, the CDR3 is TGTGCCAGCAGTTACTCTGGGACAGGTGAAGCTTTCTTT.

The chain combines TRBV5-4 with TRBJ1-5; 8 bases fit TRBD1. CDR3 length equals 16 residues. The V gene's germline CDR1 is SGHNT and CDR2 YYREEE (reference sequence). J was trimmed by 2 bases and V by 2 bases; bases with no gene match: 6. In nucleotides, the CDR3 is TGTGCCAGCAGCTTTACAGGGGGTTGGGGCAATCAGCCCCAGCATTTT. Amino acids: CASSFTGGWGNQPQHF.

The genes are TRBV19 and TRBJ2-3; 8 bases are a match to TRBD2. From germline, CDR1 is LNHDA and CDR2 SQIVND (reference sequence). This CDR3 comprises 16 residues. J lost 1 base, V lost 7 bases, and 10 bases had no gene match. CDR3 sequence reads: CASTDPAGAGTDTQYF. CDR3 in DNA: TGTGCCAGTACCGATCCAGCGGGAGCGGGCACAGATACGCAGTATTTT. The variable domain in full, with the rest retrieved from reference TRBV19 and TRBJ2-3, is DGGITQSPKYLFRKEGQNVTLSCEQNLNHDAMYWYRQDPGQGLRLIYYSQIVNDFQKGDIAEGYSVSREKKESFPLTVTSAQKNPTAFYLCASTDPAGAGTDTQYFGPGTRLTVL.

This chain uses TRBV19 with TRBJ2-5; tentatively, D is TRBD2 (6 bases). Germline assignment: CDR1 LNHDA and CDR2 SQIVND (reference sequence). V was shortened by 3 bases and J by 4 bases, with 12 bases between the two germline ends. The CDR3 spans 14 residues. In DNA, the CDR3 is TGTGCCAGTAGTATGCTACTAGCTGCAGAGACCCAGTACTTC. Translation gives CASSMLLAAETQYF.

The chain is built from TRBV6-4 and TRBJ1-6; no definite D call. V was shortened by 2 bases and J by 14 bases, with 13 bases between the two germline ends. CDR3 size: 13 residues. CDR1 is MRHNA, CDR2 SNTAGT, per germline. The CDR3 DNA reads as TGTGCCAGCAGTGACGGCCCAGCTGGAGCCCTCCACTTT. Its protein product is CASSDGPAGALHF.

The CDR3 DNA reads as TGTGCCAGCAGCCAAGCAGGGGTCTCCTACGAGCAGTACTTC. Translated, it gives CASSQAGVSYEQYF. The J gene is TRBJ2-7, the V gene TRBV4-2, with D perhaps matching TRBD1 (6 bases). Germline V gene lookup returns CDR1 LGHNA and CDR2 YNFKEQ. This CDR3 comprises 14 residues. V dropped 1 base and J dropped 0 bases, with 7 bases sitting between them.